This is a list of T cell receptor beta chains from one sample in a study of T cell changes during pregnancy in multiple sclerosis. The table came from immunoSEQ multiplex PCR; TCRdb's copy has only in-frame clones and leaves some out. This sample carries about 100,000 clones, over 85% of them seen once, and the ten largest clones take under 1.5%. Specimen: peripheral blood, collected in the second trimester of pregnancy. The receptors here all came from a female donor with multiple sclerosis, enrolled in a pregnancy study. Both conserved end residues are part of each CDR3. D genes are given only for firm matches. Clone size is stated in some rows and not others, as once, few, many or a class when expanded.

CDR3nt | CDR3aa | v_gene | d_gene | j_gene | abundance
TGTGCCAGCAGCTTAGATACAGCATCGGGGGATTCACCCCTCCACTTT | CASSLDTASGDSPLHF | TRBV13 | NA | TRBJ1-6 | once
TGTGCCAGCAGTTTATTGATAGACAGTGGAAATCAGCCCCAGCATTTT | CASSLLIDSGNQPQHF | TRBV28 | NA | TRBJ1-5 | NA
TGCGCCAGCAGCTTGCTAGCGGGGGGCGGGGCAGATACGCAGTATTTT | CASSLLAGGGADTQYF | TRBV5-1 | TRBD2 | TRBJ2-3 | once
TGTGCCAGCAGGCCGACAAGGTCCGCCAAAAACATTCAGTACTTC | CASRPTRSAKNIQYF | TRBV2 | NA | TRBJ2-4 | NA
TGCGCCAGCAGCCAACTCCCGGGACTGAATAACTATGGCTACACCTTC | CASSQLPGLNNYGYTF | TRBV4-1 | NA | TRBJ1-2 | NA
TGTGCCAGCAGTGGACAGGGTGCCTACGAGCAGTACTTC | CASSGQGAYEQYF | TRBV2 | TRBD1 | TRBJ2-7 | NA
TGTGCCAGCAGCTTGGGGGAGTGGGCAGGTGGCTATGGCTACACCTTC | CASSLGEWAGGYGYTF | TRBV5-4 | NA | TRBJ1-2 | NA
TGTGCCAGCAGCCTCCGACTAGCACGGCAGTTCTTC | CASSLRLARQFF | TRBV11-2 | TRBD2 | TRBJ2-1 | NA
TGTGCCTGGAGCCCGCCTATTAGCGGGAGCACAGATACGCAGTATTTT | CAWSPPISGSTDTQYF | TRBV30 | TRBD2 | TRBJ2-3 | NA
TGCGCCAGCAGTGGGACAGGGTATCCCTACGAGCAGTACTTC | CASSGTGYPYEQYF | TRBV10-2 | TRBD1 | TRBJ2-7 | once
TGTGCCAGCAGCCCCGGACATCCATCGGGCTACACCTTC | CASSPGHPSGYTF | TRBV5-4 | NA | TRBJ1-2 | NA
TGTGCCAGCAGCTTAGCGCGGGCCGCCTACGAGCAGTACTTC | CASSLARAAYEQYF | TRBV11-1 | NA | TRBJ2-7 | NA
TGTGCCAGCCGGTTACAGGGAGGGGAAGAGACCCAGTACTTC | CASRLQGGEETQYF | TRBV5-6 | NA | TRBJ2-5 | NA
TGTGCCAGCAGTGCCACAGGGGTGGCTAATGAAAAACTGTTTTTT | CASSATGVANEKLFF | TRBV28 | TRBD1 | TRBJ1-4 | NA
TGTGCCAGCAGCGTAGGCGGACAGAACACTGAAGCTTTCTTT | CASSVGGQNTEAFF | TRBV9 | NA | TRBJ1-1 | NA
TGTGCCAGCAGTACAAGCGGGGTATCCTACAATGAGCAGTTCTTC | CASSTSGVSYNEQFF | TRBV6-1 | TRBD2 | TRBJ2-1 | NA
TGTGCCTGGAGTCGAGGGGGCAAAGTTCATCAGCCCCAGCATTTT | CAWSRGGKVHQPQHF | TRBV30 | TRBD1 | TRBJ1-5 | NA
TGTGCCAGCAGTCGGGAGACAGATACGCAGTATTTT | CASSRETDTQYF | TRBV28 | NA | TRBJ2-3 | NA
TGCGCCAGCAGCTTGGCTGCTAGCGGGATTGGCACCGGGGAGCTGTTTTTT | CASSLAASGIGTGELFF | TRBV5-1 | TRBD2 | TRBJ2-2 | NA
TGTGCCAGCAGCGTAGGCGTAAGGGGTCAAAGCACAGATACGCAGTATTTT | CASSVGVRGQSTDTQYF | TRBV9 | NA | TRBJ2-3 | NA
TGCAGCGTTGAACAAAGCCAGGGGGCGACTGAAGCTTTCTTT | CSVEQSQGATEAFF | TRBV29-1 | TRBD1 | TRBJ1-1 | NA
TGTGCCAGCAGCCGGGAGAACACTGAAGCTTTCTTT | CASSRENTEAFF | TRBV2 | NA | TRBJ1-1 | NA
TGTGCCAGCAGCTTGGCTCTAGGAGCGGCTTTCTTT | CASSLALGAAFF | TRBV5-6 | NA | TRBJ1-1 | NA
TGTGCCAGCAGCTCTTCGACAGCGAACACCGGGGAGCTGTTTTTT | CASSSSTANTGELFF | TRBV7-3 | NA | TRBJ2-2 | NA
TGCAGCGTTGAGGTTGGGCAGGCCTATGGCTACACCTTC | CSVEVGQAYGYTF | TRBV29-1 | NA | TRBJ1-2 | NA
TGTGCCAGACAGGGGGAGAGCTCTGGAAACACCATATATTTT | CARQGESSGNTIYF | TRBV2 | TRBD1 | TRBJ1-3 | NA
TGTGCCAGCAGCGCCTTGGGACAGGGGGCAGGCGATGAGCAGTTCTTC | CASSALGQGAGDEQFF | TRBV28 | TRBD1 | TRBJ2-1 | once
TGCGCCAGCAGTACCGGGACAGCCCTTTTAAACATGAACACTGAAGCTTTCTTT | CASSTGTALLNMNTEAFF | TRBV10-2 | TRBD1 | TRBJ1-1 | once
TGTGCCAGCAGCTTAGTTTCGCGGAGCTCCTACAATGAGCAGTTCTTC | CASSLVSRSSYNEQFF | TRBV7-9 | NA | TRBJ2-1 | NA
TGTGCCAGCAGCTTCGGGATGCCGGGAACCTACGAGCAGTACTTC | CASSFGMPGTYEQYF | TRBV5-6 | NA | TRBJ2-7 | NA
TGTGCCAGCAGGACGACTTCTGAGGGGCAGTACTTC | CASRTTSEGQYF | TRBV6-5 | NA | TRBJ2-7 | NA
TGTGCCAGCAGCGCGAGGACAGGGGGCGGCGAGCAGTACTTC | CASSARTGGGEQYF | TRBV11-1 | TRBD1 | TRBJ2-7 | NA
TGTGCCAGCAGTACCCCCCCCACAGGGATTTACGAGCAGTACTTC | CASSTPPTGIYEQYF | TRBV28 | NA | TRBJ2-7 | NA
TGTGCCAGTAGTATTGGGGAGGGAAACTACGAGCAGTACTTC | CASSIGEGNYEQYF | TRBV19 | TRBD2 | TRBJ2-7 | NA
TGTGCCAGCAGCCCTCCCAGGGCAAGAAAAGAGACCCAGTACTTC | CASSPPRARKETQYF | TRBV5-4 | NA | TRBJ2-5 | NA
TGTGCCAGCAGCCCGGCGGGACTCCCGAACACTGAAGCTTTCTTT | CASSPAGLPNTEAFF | TRBV28 | NA | TRBJ1-1 | NA
TGTGCCAGCAGCGAGGGGGGGGCTCCCCAAGAGACCCAGTACTTC | CASSEGGAPQETQYF | TRBV9 | NA | TRBJ2-5 | NA
TGCGCCAGCAGCTTGGCTCCGGAGGGAGACACTGAAGCTTTCTTT | CASSLAPEGDTEAFF | TRBV5-1 | NA | TRBJ1-1 | few
TGTGCCAGCAGCGTAGATACGGGGGGGGTCCGAAATGAGCAGTTCTTC | CASSVDTGGVRNEQFF | TRBV9 | TRBD2 | TRBJ2-1 | NA
TGTGCCAGCAGCGCGGGGGACTTTTACGAGCAGTACTTC | CASSAGDFYEQYF | TRBV7-2 | TRBD2 | TRBJ2-7 | NA
TGTGCCAGCAGCTTAGATTGGGGAGGACTAGCGGGGTACGAGCAGTACTTC | CASSLDWGGLAGYEQYF | TRBV11-2 | TRBD2 | TRBJ2-7 | NA
TGTGCCTGGAGTGGGGGCCAGACCTCTCTGGTGGAGCAGTACTTC | CAWSGGQTSLVEQYF | TRBV30 | NA | TRBJ2-7 | NA
TGTGCCAGCAGCTTAGACAGGGCGAAGGGGATGAACACTGAAGCTTTCTTT | CASSLDRAKGMNTEAFF | TRBV5-6 | TRBD1 | TRBJ1-1 | NA
TGTGCCAGCAGCGCTAGCCCGGGGCAGGGAGGCAATGGCTACACCTTC | CASSASPGQGGNGYTF | TRBV5-5 | NA | TRBJ1-2 | NA
TGTGCCAGCAGTTACTCGACTAGCGGGGGGGCACATGAGCAGTTCTTC | CASSYSTSGGAHEQFF | TRBV6-5 | TRBD2 | TRBJ2-1 | NA
TGTGCCAGCAGCTTAGAGTCTGACACTGAAGCTTTCTTT | CASSLESDTEAFF | TRBV11-3 | NA | TRBJ1-1 | NA
TGTGCCAGCAGCTTGACGTCAGTCACAGATACGCAGTATTTT | CASSLTSVTDTQYF | TRBV5-4 | NA | TRBJ2-3 | NA
TGTGCCAGTAGTATTTCAGGGGTTGGCACTGAAGCTTTCTTT | CASSISGVGTEAFF | TRBV19 | NA | TRBJ1-1 | NA
TGCGCCAGCAGCTTGGAGACAGGGGTTATAGATGGCTACACCTTC | CASSLETGVIDGYTF | TRBV5-1 | TRBD1 | TRBJ1-2 | NA
TGTGCCACCCGGCGGAAGGAAAAACTGTTTTTT | CATRRKEKLFF | TRBV28 | NA | TRBJ1-4 | NA
TGTGCCAGCAGCCCCAGACAGGGTGCAACTAATGAAAAACTGTTTTTT | CASSPRQGATNEKLFF | TRBV5-6 | TRBD1 | TRBJ1-4 | few
TGTGCCAGTACCAAAACTCACGGGGTCTCCGGGGCCAACGTCCTGACTTTC | CASTKTHGVSGANVLTF | TRBV19 | NA | TRBJ2-6 | NA
TGCGCCAGCAGCATCAGGGGGCCGTTCACTGAAGCTTTCTTT | CASSIRGPFTEAFF | TRBV5-1 | TRBD1 | TRBJ1-1 | few
TGTGCCAGCAGGACAGTTGGGCCCAATGGGGGGAACAATGAGCAGTTCTTC | CASRTVGPNGGNNEQFF | TRBV27 | NA | TRBJ2-1 | NA
TGTGCCAGCAGCTCGACAGGGAACACTGAAGCTTTCTTT | CASSSTGNTEAFF | TRBV7-3 | NA | TRBJ1-1 | few
TGTGCCAGCAGTGATCCTATTCTCAGGATGAACACTGAAGCTTTCTTT | CASSDPILRMNTEAFF | TRBV6-1 | NA | TRBJ1-1 | NA
TGCGCCAGCAGCCAAAGAGGTGCAGGGCCGAACACCGGGGAGCTGTTTTTT | CASSQRGAGPNTGELFF | TRBV4-1 | NA | TRBJ2-2 | NA